This TCR beta chain was sequenced in a study of T cells in women clearing cervical HPV infection (dated by TCRdb to the late 2010s). With respect to the entire study: The cases were some 27 women with histologically confirmed HPV16-related CIN3 or worse, and 2 of these cases were invasive cancers. Controls were 25 or so women whose single incident HPV16 infection cleared within 12 months without precancer or cancer developing. Blood from cases was drawn at the visit where the lesion was first identified, while blood from controls was drawn once the infection was no longer detected. Among cases, blood sampling came a median of approximately 150 days after lesion detection, with an interquartile range of about 80 to 220 days. Because only a few women had HLA typing data, the possibility that HLA type acted as a confounder could not be ruled out. Nested within Costa Rica's Guanacaste HPV Natural History Study, an exploratory proof-of-principle case-control study compared TCR repertoires across cervical HPV16 outcomes. Cases were matched to controls by age within five years and by the year the sample was collected. Median age was 34 years in cases versus roughly 37 in controls, and baseline characteristics did not differ significantly. In the parent cohort, about 10,000 women aged 18 or older were enrolled in Guanacaste, Costa Rica, during 1993 to 1994 and were followed for 7 to 8 years. As quality controls, five blinded duplicates were added to each group, bringing the total to approximately 60 samples made up of roughly 50 participants and approximately 10 replicates.

TCR beta CDR3 regions were amplified by multiplex PCR from an average of roughly 1,200 ng genomic DNA per sample using the immunoSEQ assay. To correct primer bias, the assay used a complete synthetic TCR repertoire to set an amplification baseline. Amplicons were sequenced on the Illumina platform. As for the original processing: Sequences were error-corrected by clustering with frequency ratios and a modified nearest-neighbor algorithm, then analyzed in the immunoSEQ Analyzer with IMGT gene definitions. TCR richness and evenness were averaged over 20 rarefaction repeats at each rarefaction depth, excluding samples with fewer sequences than the depth. Relative abundances of V, D and J genes were compared between groups using Wilcoxon rank sum tests, with FDR correction applied. In the blinded duplicates, the intraclass correlation was around 96% for TCR richness and averaged approximately 82% across 66 gene segments. Drawn from immuneACCESS, this table holds only the in-frame rearrangements with V and J called that TCRdb kept. Clones are partly lost; checked studies trace under half to an unresolved V gene and leave the rest unexplained. Clonal size and the V and J genes are those of that table, whereas D and trimming came from the DNA. This sample's table carries over 45,000 clones. Jointly, the top ten make up around 1.6% of the sample.

About this clone itself: Its antigen remains unidentified.

General study outcomes and caveats: The cross-sectional design could not show whether the associations came before the infection or were a result of it, and neither effector/memory subsets nor HPV-specific T cells were isolated. Random forest classifiers combining richness and V gene abundances distinguished cases from controls with an estimated AUC of just under 0.85. Because the number of T cells per sample was unknown, the richness differences could reflect varying T-cell content rather than repertoire biology. TCR repertoire richness was significantly higher in CIN3+ cases than in controls across sequencing depths, while evenness did not differ.

Every participant had a single incident cervical HPV16 infection, and women with prevalent HPV16 infections were excluded. Cervical HPV DNA was detected by MY09/MY11 PCR and genotyped by dot-blot hybridization. Fifteen mL of heparinized blood were centrifuged, and the buffy coat was split into aliquots, frozen at -30 degrees C, and then kept at -80 degrees C. QIAGEN kits were used to extract genomic DNA from buffy coat specimens. The sample taken for sequencing was blood buffy coat. The receptor was derived from a woman between 18 and 75 years old with a cervical HPV16 infection that either progressed to CIN3+ or cleared (not recorded which).

The encoded CDR3 is CASNPDRGRGYTF. Partial CDR3 DNA: TGCGCCAGCAACCCAGACAGGGGTAGGGGC. The V and J genes are TRBV5-1 and TRBJ1-2; TRBD1 aligns with 8 central bases. From the germline J gene comes the end of the CDR3, since the read stops 3 residues before it. The CDR3 goes from the cysteine to the phenylalanine over 13 residues. Only the CDR3 bases that were read are kept: 30 of them, in frame from base 1. For CDR1 and CDR2, the germline V gene lists SGHRS and YFSETQ.